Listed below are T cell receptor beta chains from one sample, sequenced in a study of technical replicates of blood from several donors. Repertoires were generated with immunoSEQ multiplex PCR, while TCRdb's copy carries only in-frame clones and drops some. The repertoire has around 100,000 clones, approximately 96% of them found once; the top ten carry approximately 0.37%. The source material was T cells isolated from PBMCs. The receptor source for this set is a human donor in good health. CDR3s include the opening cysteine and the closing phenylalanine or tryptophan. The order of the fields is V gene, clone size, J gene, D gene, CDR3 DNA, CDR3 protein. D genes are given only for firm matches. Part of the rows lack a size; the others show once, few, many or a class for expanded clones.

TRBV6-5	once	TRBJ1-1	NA	TGTGCCAGCAGTTACTCGGGCGCGAACACTGAAGCTTTCTTT	CASSYSGANTEAFF
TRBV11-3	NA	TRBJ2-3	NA	TGTGCCAGCAGCTTACCTGTGGATACGCAGTATTTT	CASSLPVDTQYF
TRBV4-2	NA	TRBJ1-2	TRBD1	TGTGCCAGCAGCCAAGGAGGTAAAGACAGGGCCTTTATTGGATTCTATGGCTACACCTTC	CASSQGGKDRAFIGFYGYTF
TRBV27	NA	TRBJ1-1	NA	TGTGCCAGCAGTTTAAACAGGGCTTCTGCTGAAGCTTTCTTT	CASSLNRASAEAFF
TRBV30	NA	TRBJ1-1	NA	TGTGCCTGGAGTCCCCCTGGGGCCAGACGGGTAGCTTTCTTT	CAWSPPGARRVAFF
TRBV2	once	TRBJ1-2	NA	TGTGCCAGCATTCTGTCGCCAGGGGTCAATCCGTGGGGCTACACCTTC	CASILSPGVNPWGYTF
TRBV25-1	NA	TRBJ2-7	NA	TGTGCCAGCAGTTTTAGCTCCTACGAGCAGTACTTC	CASSFSSYEQYF
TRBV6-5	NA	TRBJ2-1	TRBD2	TGTGCCAGCAGTTACGACGCTAGCGGAGCTTACAATGAGCAGTTCTTC	CASSYDASGAYNEQFF
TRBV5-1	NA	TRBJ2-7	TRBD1	TGCGCCAGCAGCGAATCCATTAGGACAGGTTCGGCGGGCGTGCCGGGGAAACTCTACGAGCAGTACTTC	CASSESIRTGSAGVPGKLYEQYF
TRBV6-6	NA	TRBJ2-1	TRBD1	TGTGCCAGCAGGTCGACAGGGGGAGACAATGAGCAGTTCTTC	CASRSTGGDNEQFF
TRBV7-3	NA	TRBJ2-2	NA	TGTGCCAGCAGGGCTAGTACCGGGGAGCTGTTTTTT	CASRASTGELFF
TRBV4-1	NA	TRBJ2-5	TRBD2	TGCGCCAGCAGCCAAGAATTTGGTGGCGGCGGGAGTTTAGAGACCCAGTACTTC	CASSQEFGGGGSLETQYF
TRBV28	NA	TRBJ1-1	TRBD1	TGTGCCAGCAGTGAGGGACAGAGGCCCTTCTTT	CASSEGQRPFF
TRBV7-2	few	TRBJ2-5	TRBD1	TGTGCCAGCAGCACCGGACAGGATCAGACCCAGTACTTC	CASSTGQDQTQYF
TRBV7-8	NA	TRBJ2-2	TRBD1	TGTGCCAGCAGCTTAGAAGGGGGCGGCACCGGGGAGCTGTTTTTT	CASSLEGGGTGELFF
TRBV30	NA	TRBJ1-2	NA	TGTGCCTGGAGTACCGGGGACTATGGCTACACCTTC	CAWSTGDYGYTF
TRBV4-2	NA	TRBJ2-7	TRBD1	TGTGCCAGCAGCCACCGAGCAACTCCGGGACAGACGACCTACGAGCAGTACTTC	CASSHRATPGQTTYEQYF
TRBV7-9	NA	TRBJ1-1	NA	TGTGCCAGCAGCTTAGGTCGACAGGTTCGGGACACTGAAGCTTTCTTT	CASSLGRQVRDTEAFF
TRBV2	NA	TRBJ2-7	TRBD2	TGTGCCAGCACCTTCGTACTAGCGGAGACCTACGAGCAGTACTTC	CASTFVLAETYEQYF
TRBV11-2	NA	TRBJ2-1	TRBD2	TGTGCCAGCAGCTTAGTAGCGGGAGCCTACAATGAGCAGTTCTTC	CASSLVAGAYNEQFF
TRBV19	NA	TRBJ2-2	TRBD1	TGTGCCAGTAGTATAGGTCCAGGGGGTAAGGACACCGGGGAGCTGTTTTTT	CASSIGPGGKDTGELFF
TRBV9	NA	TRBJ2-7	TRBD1	TGTGCCAGCAGCGCGTCACCTGACAGGGTTACCTACGAGCAGTACTTC	CASSASPDRVTYEQYF
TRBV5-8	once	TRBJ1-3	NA	TGTGCCAGCGGTCAAGGGGGTCCGGGAAACACCATATATTTT	CASGQGGPGNTIYF
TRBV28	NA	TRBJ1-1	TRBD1	TGTGCCAGCAGGCCCAGGGGGCCCATGAGAGCTTTCTTT	CASRPRGPMRAFF
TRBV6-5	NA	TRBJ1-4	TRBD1	TGTGCCAGCAGTCAAGGGGGCCGAGAAAAACTGTTTTTT	CASSQGGREKLFF
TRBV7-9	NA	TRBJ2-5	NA	TGTGCCAGCAGCAAGGGACTGCCGGAGACCCAGTACTTC	CASSKGLPETQYF
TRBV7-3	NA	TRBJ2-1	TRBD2	TGTGCCAGCAGCTTAGACCAGCGGGAGGCCCCCTACAATGAGCAGTTCTTC	CASSLDQREAPYNEQFF
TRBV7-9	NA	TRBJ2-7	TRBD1	TGTGCCAGCAGCTCGCTACAGGGGTCGGAGCAGTACTTC	CASSSLQGSEQYF
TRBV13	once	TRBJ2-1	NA	TGTGCCAGCAGCGGTACCGGGACGGGGGATTTGGGTGAGCAGTTCTTC	CASSGTGTGDLGEQFF
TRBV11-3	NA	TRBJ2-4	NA	TGTGCCAGCAGCTTGGAGTATAGGAGCATTCAGTACTTC	CASSLEYRSIQYF
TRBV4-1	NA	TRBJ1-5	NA	TGCGCCAGCAGCCAAGATCCTGGGGGCGCGGATCAGCCCCAGCATTTT	CASSQDPGGADQPQHF
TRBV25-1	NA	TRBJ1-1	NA	TGTGCCAGCAGTGAATCCCTGGGGGGGAACACTGAAGCTTTCTTT	CASSESLGGNTEAFF
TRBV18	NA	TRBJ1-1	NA	TGTGCCAGCTCACCATCCGGAGGTCGAAGGGACACTGAAGCTTTCTTT	CASSPSGGRRDTEAFF
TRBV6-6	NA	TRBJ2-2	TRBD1	TGTGCCAGCAGTTACTCCCGGACAGGCGACACCGGGGAGCTGTTTTTT	CASSYSRTGDTGELFF
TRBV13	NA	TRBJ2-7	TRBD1	TGTGCCAGCAGCGCTCGGGACAGGGTGTATGAGCAGTACTTC	CASSARDRVYEQYF
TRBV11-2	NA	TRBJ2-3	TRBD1	TGTGCCAGCAGCTTAGGACAGGGGAGCACAGATACGCAGTATTTT	CASSLGQGSTDTQYF
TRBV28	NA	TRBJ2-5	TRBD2	TGTGCCAGCAGTTTAGCGGGAGGCCAAGAGACCCAGTACTTC	CASSLAGGQETQYF
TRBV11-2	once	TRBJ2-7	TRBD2	TGTGCCAGCAGCTTAGGACTAGCGGGCTCCTACGAGCAGTACTTC	CASSLGLAGSYEQYF
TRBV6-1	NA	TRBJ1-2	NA	TGTGCCAGCACCAGCGGTCAAATGGAGAACTATGGCTACACCTTC	CASTSGQMENYGYTF
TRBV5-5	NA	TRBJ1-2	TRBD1	TGTGCCAGCAACGACGACAGGGGCTTGAGCTACACCTTC	CASNDDRGLSYTF
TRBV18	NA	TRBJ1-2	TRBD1	TGTGCCAGCTCACCTGGACAGGGGGTGACTAACTATGGCTACACCTTC	CASSPGQGVTNYGYTF
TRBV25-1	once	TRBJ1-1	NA	TGTGCCAGCAGTGGCGGACTTCAAGCTTTCTTT	CASSGGLQAFF
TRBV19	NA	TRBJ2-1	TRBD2	TGTGCCAGTAGTATGTTGCGGGAGGTGTTGAATGAGCAGTTCTTC	CASSMLREVLNEQFF
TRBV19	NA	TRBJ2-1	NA	TGTGCCAGTAGTATAGATACGGTCCTAAGATACAATGAGCAGTTCTTC	CASSIDTVLRYNEQFF
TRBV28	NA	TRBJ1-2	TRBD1	TGTGCCAGCAGTTTAATGGGGCAGGGGGCGGGTTATGGCTACACCTTC	CASSLMGQGAGYGYTF
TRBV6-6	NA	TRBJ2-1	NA	TGTGCCAGCAGTTACCCGGGACTGAACAATGAGCAGTTCTTC	CASSYPGLNNEQFF
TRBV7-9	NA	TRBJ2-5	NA	TGTGCCAGCAGCTTACGCAGCCAAGAGACCCAGTACTTC	CASSLRSQETQYF
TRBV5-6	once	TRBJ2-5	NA	TGTGCCAGCAGCTTGCTTGCAGGCAAAGAGACCCAGTACTTC	CASSLLAGKETQYF
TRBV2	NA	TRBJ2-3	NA	TGTGCCAGCAGTGCATCAGATACGCAGTATTTT	CASSASDTQYF
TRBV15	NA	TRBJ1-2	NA	TGTGCCACCAGCAGTTGGGAGGGAGTCGAGGGCTACACCTTC	CATSSWEGVEGYTF
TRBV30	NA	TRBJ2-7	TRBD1	TGTGCCTGGAGTAACCAGGGGGCGCAGGGCGAGCAGTACTTC	CAWSNQGAQGEQYF
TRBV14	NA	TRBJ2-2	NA	TGTGCCAGCAGCCCCGTGAGGACCGGGGAGCTGTTTTTT	CASSPVRTGELFF
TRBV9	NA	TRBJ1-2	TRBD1	TGTGCCAGCAGCGTATCGACAGGGGAGGTCAGCGGCTACACCTTC	CASSVSTGEVSGYTF